These 20 T cell receptor beta chains originate from one sample sequenced in a study of T cell responses to AZD1222 COVID-19 vaccine. Profiling relied on immunoSEQ multiplex PCR, and the TCRdb table lists in-frame clones only, not all of them. The data hold 110,000 to 150,000 clones, with about 92% observed a single time. The sample was peripheral blood, taken on day 0 of AZD1222 vaccination. The origin of the receptors is an adult in good health.

The chain employs TRBV28 and TRBJ1-1; TRBD1 matches 7 bases. CDR3 length: 15 amino acids. Germline V CDR1 and CDR2: MDHEN, SYDVKM. Trimming cost V 3 bases and J 8 bases; bases outside gene matches: 12. CDR3: CASSFLEDPDREAFF. The CDR3 DNA reads as TGTGCCAGCAGTTTCTTGGAGGACCCGGACAGGGAAGCTTTCTTT.

V and J are TRBV12-3 or TRBV12-4 and TRBJ1-1, with 7 bases aligning to TRBD1. There are 13 residues in the CDR3. V lost 7 bases, J lost 4 bases, and 6 bases stayed unmatched. CDR3 in DNA: TGTGCCAGCATACGCCCAGGGGGCACTGAAGCTTTCTTT. Translated, it gives CASIRPGGTEAFF.

CDR3 in amino acids: CASGRTSGGADTQYF. CDR3 coding DNA: TGTGCCAGCGGACGGACTAGCGGGGGGGCAGATACGCAGTATTTT. The chain combines TRBV7-8 with TRBJ2-3, with 15 bases lining up with TRBD2. The CDR3 has 15 residues. Germline CDR1 SGHVS, CDR2 FQNEAQ. Losses at the gene ends were 8 bases for V and 4 bases for J; bases not matched to a gene: 4.

The chain carries TRBV6-6 and TRBJ2-7, with TRBD2 as a possible D gene (6 bases). The germline V gene has CDR1 MNHNY and CDR2 SVGAGI (reference sequence). V lost 6 bases to trimming and J lost 3 bases, with 15 bases between them. The CDR3 runs to 14 residues. CDR3 coding DNA: TGTGCCAGCAGGGGGGGAGGCAGGAACTACGAGCAGTACTTC. Protein: CASRGGGRNYEQYF.

The chain employs TRBV7-3 and TRBJ1-6; TRBD1 agrees at 8 bases. Trimming took 5 bases from V and 7 from J; bases not matched to a gene: 7. Per germline, CDR1 SGHTA and CDR2 FQGTGA. CDR3 length: 15 residues. The CDR3 bases are TGTGCCAGCAGCGGCACGACAGGGGCCAATTCACCCCTCCACTTT. Protein sequence: CASSGTTGANSPLHF.

The chain is built from TRBV7-6 and TRBJ1-5; weak D call: TRBD1 (6 bases). From germline, CDR1 is SGHVS and CDR2 FNYEAQ. The CDR3 extends over 14 amino acids. V lost 1 base and J 4 bases, leaving 8 bases between the germline ends. CDR3 DNA: TGTGCCAGCAGCTTAGAACAGGGAAATCAGCCCCAGCATTTT. Encoded protein: CASSLEQGNQPQHF.

The rearrangement links TRBV5-5 to TRBJ2-2; a possible D gene is TRBD2 (5 bases). Trimming removed 4 bases at V and 6 bases at J, with 13 bases between. This CDR3 has 14 residues. The germline V gene encodes CDR1 SGHKS and CDR2 YYEKEE (reference sequence). The CDR3 region has the DNA TGTGCCAGCAGCCCACCTAGCCTGCCCGGGGAGCTGTTTTTT. Its protein product is CASSPPSLPGELFF.

The rearrangement uses TRBV27 and TRBJ1-2; possibly TRBD1 for D (5 bases). The CDR3 consists of 14 residues. Looked up from germline, CDR1 is MNHEY and CDR2 is SMNVEV (reference sequence). Between the trimmed V and J ends, which lost 7 bases and 6 bases, there was a span of 18 bases. The CDR3 region is CASKWLGDLDGYTF. The CDR3 DNA reads TGTGCCAGCAAATGGTTGGGGGATCTTGATGGCTACACCTTC.

The gene calls are TRBV10-3 and TRBJ1-2; D is possibly TRBD1 (5 bases). The germline V and J ends were trimmed by 5 bases and 4 bases, with 17 bases remaining between them. The length of the CDR3 is 15 residues. Germline V gives CDR1 ENHRY, CDR2 SYGVKD. The CDR3, as DNA: TGTGCCATCAGTACCTTAACGGGAGGGGCCTATGGCTACACCTTC. It specifies CAISTLTGGAYGYTF.

This chain uses TRBV5-1 with TRBJ2-3, with 7 bases that match TRBD1. Germline V gene sequence: CDR1 SGHRS, CDR2 YFSETQ. The CDR3 has 14 residues. After removal of 7 bases from V and 2 bases from J, the junction contained 7 bases not matched to a gene. The CDR3 DNA reads as TGCGCCAGCGGGGCAGGGGGTAACACAGATACGCAGTATTTT. Translated, it gives CASGAGGNTDTQYF.

This clone was counted a single time. V and J are TRBV28 and TRBJ1-2; 8 bases align to TRBD1. Germline V gene sequence: CDR1 MDHEN, CDR2 SYDVKM. V gave up 5 bases and J gave up 2 bases; unmatched junction bases: 7. The CDR3 is 15 amino acids. The CDR3 DNA is TGTGCCAGCAGTCCGTCATGGACAGGGAACTATGGCTACACCTTC. This sequence encodes CASSPSWTGNYGYTF.

The J gene is TRBJ1-5, the V gene TRBV24-1, with 10 bases identical to TRBD1. Losses at the gene ends were 2 bases for V and 5 bases for J; bases not matched to a gene: 5. The CDR3 runs 16 residues. CDR1 KGHDR and CDR2 SFDVKD come from the germline V gene. The CDR3 sequence: CATSDSHGTGDQPQHF. Written as DNA, the CDR3 is TGTGCCACCAGTGATTCCCACGGGACAGGGGATCAGCCCCAGCATTTT.

The V and J genes are TRBV3-1 (or the pseudogene TRBV3-2) and TRBJ1-2; D ambiguous. Between the trimmed V and J ends, which lost 0 bases and 4 bases, there was a span of 12 bases. Germline loops: CDR1 LGHDT, CDR2 YNNKEL (reference sequence). The CDR3 is made up of 15 amino acids. CDR3 protein: CASSQEGALRYGYTF. DNA for the CDR3: TGTGCCAGCAGCCAAGAAGGAGCCCTGCGCTATGGCTACACCTTC.

The chain has TRBV6-5 and TRBJ2-5, with D uncertain. V lost 8 bases and J lost 0, with 10 bases in between. The CDR3 is made up of 13 amino acids. In germline, CDR1 is MNHEY, CDR2 SVGAGI. CDR3 coding DNA: TGTGCCAGCGACACCTCGTACCAAGAGACCCAGTACTTC. This codes for CASDTSYQETQYF.

V is TRBV3-1 (or the pseudogene TRBV3-2) and J is TRBJ1-1, with a possible D match to TRBD1 (5 bases). Germline V gene sequence: CDR1 LGHDT, CDR2 YNNKEL (reference sequence). The CDR3 length is 15 residues. Deletions cut 1 base from V and 1 base from J, with 10 bases between. The CDR3 sequence is CASSQVPGKNTEAFF. The CDR3, as DNA: TGTGCCAGCAGCCAAGTCCCAGGGAAGAACACTGAAGCTTTCTTT.

This clone was found once. The chain uses TRBV16 and TRBJ2-3; 10 bases line up with TRBD1. Germline assignment: CDR1 KGHSY and CDR2 FQNENV. The V segment lost 10 bases and the J segment 5 bases; nucleotides outside the gene matches: 36. This CDR3 has 23 amino acids. The CDR3 DNA sequence: TGTGCCACCCGTCCCCCGCCCCCCACGTCCGGGACAGGGGTTAATCGGGTGTTAGATACGCAGTATTTT. Its protein product is CATRPPPPTSGTGVNRVLDTQYF.

This chain connects TRBV7-8 to TRBJ1-1; the D is unclear. Trimming took 4 bases from V and 3 from J, leaving 15 bases between them. This CDR3 is 15 amino acids long. The germline gives CDR1 SGHVS, CDR2 FQNEAQ. Here the CDR3 DNA reads TGTGCCAGCAGCTCAGGACGACAACTCTACACTGAAGCTTTCTTT. This gives the protein CASSSGRQLYTEAFF.

This chain's CDR3 is CASSRGGETQYF. CDR3 sequence (DNA): TGTGCCAGCTCCAGGGGTGGAGAGACCCAGTACTTC. The chain is built from TRBV7-9 and TRBJ2-5; D perhaps matches TRBD1 (6 bases). The CDR3 runs 12 residues. Trimming removed 8 bases from V and 4 bases from J, with 11 bases in between. CDR1 and CDR2 from the germline V gene are SEHNR and FQNEAQ (reference sequence). Full variable domain (outside the CDR3, taken from reference TRBV7-9 and TRBJ2-5): DTGVSQNPRHKITKRGQNVTFRCDPISEHNRLYWYRQTLGQGPEFLTYFQNEAQLEKSRLLSDRFSAERPKGSFSTLEIQRTEQGDSAMYLCASSRGGETQYFGPGTRLLVL.

The chain carries TRBV28 and TRBJ1-4; the D is unclear. The CDR3 length is 16 residues. V was trimmed by 6 bases and J by 10 bases, leaving 24 bases between them. Germline CDR1 and CDR2: MDHEN and SYDVKM. CDR3 coding DNA: TGTGCCAGCAGCCCCCCGGGTGAGGGCGGTTTTCGAAAACTGTTTTTT. This codes for CASSPPGEGGFRKLFF.

Comments on this clone: Additional DNA sequences in this sample encode the identical CDR3. The chain couples TRBV6-5 to TRBJ1-3; 7 positions agree with TRBD1. The CDR3 consists of 13 residues. Trimming cost V 8 bases and J 0 bases; bases outside gene matches: 1. Germline CDR1 reads MNHEY; CDR2 reads SVGAGI. CDR3 residues: CASRDSSGNTIYF. DNA of the CDR3: TGTGCCAGCCGGGACAGCTCTGGAAACACCATATATTTT.